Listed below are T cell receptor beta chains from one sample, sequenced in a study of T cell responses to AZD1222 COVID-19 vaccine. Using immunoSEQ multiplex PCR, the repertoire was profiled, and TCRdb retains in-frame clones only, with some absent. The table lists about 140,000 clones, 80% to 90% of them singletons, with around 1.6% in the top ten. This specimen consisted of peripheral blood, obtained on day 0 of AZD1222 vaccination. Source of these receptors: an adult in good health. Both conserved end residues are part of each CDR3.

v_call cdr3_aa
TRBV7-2 CASSPRGGYRYNEQFF
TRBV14 CASSQDHRGTEAFF
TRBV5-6 CASSPGVYSGNTIYF
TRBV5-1 CASSLSPGADNQPQHF
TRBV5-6 CASSLVVYGEQYF
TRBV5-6 CASSFIAAPSNMNTEAFF
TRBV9 CASSGGQRNQPQHF
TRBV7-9 CASSNKGEVGQNGYTF
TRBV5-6 CASSLGTRAGVGYTF
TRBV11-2 CASSLGSGGIHSYEQYF
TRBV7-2 CASSAEGTGGRKTQYF
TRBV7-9 CASSWTGQRSEKLFF
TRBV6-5 CASSFFSSGSNEQFF
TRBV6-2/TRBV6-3 CASSYMGGNEQFF
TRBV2 CASGRPGDPYNEQFF
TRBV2 CASSEAGTQPYQETQYF
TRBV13 CASSFPRGETQYF
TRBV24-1 CATETTRREYSNQPQHF
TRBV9 CASSVHNRELYGYTF
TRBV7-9 CASSPDIGLVTEAFF
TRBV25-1 CASSEPRTGLNTEAFF
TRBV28 CASSKSDRVAYDYGYTF
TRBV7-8 CASSSGTLNTGELFF